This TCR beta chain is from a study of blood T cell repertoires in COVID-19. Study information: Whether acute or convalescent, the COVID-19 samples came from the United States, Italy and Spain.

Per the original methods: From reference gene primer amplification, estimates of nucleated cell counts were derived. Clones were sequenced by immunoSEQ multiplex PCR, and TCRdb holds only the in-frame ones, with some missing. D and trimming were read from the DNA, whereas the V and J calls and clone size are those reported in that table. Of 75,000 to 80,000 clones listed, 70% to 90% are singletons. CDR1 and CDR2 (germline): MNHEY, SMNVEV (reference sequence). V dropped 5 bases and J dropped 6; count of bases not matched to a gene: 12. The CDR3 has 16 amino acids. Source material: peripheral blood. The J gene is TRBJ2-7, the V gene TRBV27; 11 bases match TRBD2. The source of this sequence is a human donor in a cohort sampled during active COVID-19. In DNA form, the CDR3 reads TGTGCCAGCAGTCGGCATCGCAGGACTAGCGGGTTCGAGCAGTACTTC. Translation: CASSRHRRTSGFEQYF.